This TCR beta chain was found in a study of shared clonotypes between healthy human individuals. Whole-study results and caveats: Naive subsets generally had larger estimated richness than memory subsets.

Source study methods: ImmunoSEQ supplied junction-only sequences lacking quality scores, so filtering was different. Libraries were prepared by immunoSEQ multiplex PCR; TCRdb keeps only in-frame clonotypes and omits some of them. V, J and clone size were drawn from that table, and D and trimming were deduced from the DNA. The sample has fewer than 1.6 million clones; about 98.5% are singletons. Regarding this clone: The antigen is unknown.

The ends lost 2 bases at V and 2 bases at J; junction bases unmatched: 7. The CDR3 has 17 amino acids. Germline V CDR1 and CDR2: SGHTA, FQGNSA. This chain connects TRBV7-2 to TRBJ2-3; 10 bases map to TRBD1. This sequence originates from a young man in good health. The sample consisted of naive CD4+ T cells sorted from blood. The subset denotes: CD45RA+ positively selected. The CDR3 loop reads CASSLLGQGVPTDTQYF. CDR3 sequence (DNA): TGTGCCAGCAGCTTACTAGGACAGGGGGTACCCACAGATACGCAGTATTTT.